This T cell receptor (beta chain) was identified during a study of blood T cell repertoires in COVID-19 (TCRdb year 2020). With regard to the full study: The collaborator samples originated in the United States, Italy and Spain and spanned the acute and convalescent phases of COVID-19. A de-identified subject ID, COVID-19 status, age in years and sex were almost always included in the sample metadata. The samples were drawn from two sources: the first 160 participants of the ongoing ImmuneRACE study, and fewer than 1,500 subjects contributed by 6 global collaborators. The material from the prospective study consisted of cDNA or gDNA derived from T cells, B-cell-depleted T cells, or PBMCs. Where HLA class I and class II types were available, the types were taken from metadata supplied by the sample provider, not from assay-based typing. Deeply sampled blood TCRbeta repertoires from subjects exposed to, actively infected with, or recovered from COVID-19 were included in the dataset. A freely available public database, intended as a resource for researchers studying the immune response to SARS-CoV-2, is where the repertoires were released.

In the case of this clone: The clone's antigen remains unknown. No much larger clone exists at a distance of one base, and base qualities are not known.

TCRbeta CDR3 regions were amplified from genomic DNA by means of the immunoSEQ Assay, a bias-controlled multiplex PCR. Processing in the source paper ran as follows. Within the assay, amplification of reference gene primers was used to estimate how many nucleated cells each sample contained. To quantify the absolute abundance of each unique TCRbeta CDR3 rearrangement, sequence reads were collapsed and filtered. For each sample, productive Simpson clonality was calculated as the square root of Simpson's diversity index across productive rearrangements. Imported from immuneACCESS, the table was reduced by TCRdb to in-frame sequences with V and J called. These copies leave out some clones; in studies compared against another copy, an unresolved V gene accounts for under half, and the cause of the remainder is not known. From that table come the V and J calls and clone size; the DNA was used to work out D and trimming. Present in this sample are about 100,000 clones, approximately 86% of which were seen just once. Less than 3.5% of the sample lies in the top ten.

Participants in the prospective study were aged about 18 to 100 years, lived in 20 to 30 United States geographic areas, and enrolled through a virtual design. In the prospective study, cohorts were assigned on the basis of participant-reported clinical history obtained from a screening survey and a study questionnaire. Recovered participants in ImmuneRACE Cohort 3 were defined as having two consecutive negative NP/OP PCR tests, clearance from a healthcare professional, or resolution of symptoms. Each participant in the prospective study had whole blood, serum and a nasopharyngeal or oropharyngeal swab collected by mobile phlebotomists. Prospective study participants could optionally give additional blood draws and questionnaires over an approximately two-month period. Before DNA extraction, prospective study blood samples were shipped either frozen or at room temperature. Measured from the cysteine to the phenylalanine, the CDR3 is 16 residues long. This entry keeps only the CDR3 DNA: 48 bases, framed from base 1. From a lookup of the germline V gene, CDR1 and CDR2 are MDHEN and SYDVKM. At the junction V is shortened by 2 bases and J by 1 base, with 12 bases in between.

Results and caveats for the whole study, not just this receptor: How much clinical and demographic metadata was included differed by source and by participant, and the metadata was provided uncurated.

This receptor was identified in a woman aged 45 to 65 who had recovered from COVID-19. Sequencing was performed on PBMCs or T cells enriched from blood (not recorded which). The chain is assembled from TRBV28 and TRBJ2-4, with a weak D call of TRBD2 (6 bases match). At the DNA level, the sequence is TGTGCCAGCAGTTTACCCGGGACTGTGGCCAAAAACATTCAGTACTTC. This encodes CASSLPGTVAKNIQYF.